These 18 T cell receptor beta chains were all obtained from the same sample, sequenced in a study of sequential checkpoint blockade in melanoma. The treatment: randomized to nivolumab then ipilimumab (arm A) or the reverse (arm B). The assay was immunoSEQ multiplex PCR, and TCRdb's table has in-frame clones only and misses some. Among around 2,000 clones, approximately 22% were seen once, and the ten largest hold approximately 15%. The sample in question was tumor tissue (inferred from file names), obtained from a patient given nivolumab and ipilimumab in sequence. These receptors all come from a human donor with melanoma.

This sequence joins TRBV10-2 and TRBJ1-4, with TRBD1 matching 10 bases. The J segment lost 8 bases and the V segment lost 8 bases, leaving 8 bases of the junction unmatched. There are 14 residues in the CDR3. Germline lookup yields CDR1 WSHSY and CDR2 SAAADI. As DNA, the CDR3 is TGCGCCAGCTGCCCCCGGACAGGGGGGGAAAAACTGTTTTTT. Protein sequence: CASCPRTGGEKLFF.

The chain uses TRBV6-8 and TRBJ1-1, with 7 bases identical to TRBD1. This CDR3 contains 14 residues. Germline V gene sequence: CDR1 MNHGY, CDR2 SAAAGT. The junction had 13 bases not matched to a gene; V was cut back by 10 bases and J by 5 bases. CDR3 sequence (DNA): TGTGCCACCACCCGGGGAGGGGGCGAGACTGAAGCTTTCTTT. It translates to CATTRGGGETEAFF.

Only a few counts were recorded for this clone. The gene calls are TRBV6-8 and TRBJ1-2; the D is unclear. V lost 5 bases and J 0 bases, leaving 7 bases between the germline ends. The CDR3 is 13 residues long. The germline CDR1 and CDR2 sequences are MNHGY and SAAAGT. This CDR3 is CASSIQTNYGYTF. The CDR3 bases are TGTGCCAGCAGTATACAAACTAACTATGGCTACACCTTC.

By share, this clone ranks as hyperexpanded (1% or more). The chain employs TRBV11-3 and TRBJ1-1; D is perhaps TRBD1 (6 bases). Germline lookup yields CDR1 SGHNT and CDR2 YENEEA. This CDR3 is 15 amino acids long. The V end lost 5 bases, the J end lost 0 bases, and 13 bases lay between the germline ends. The CDR3 sequence: CASSQGWEVNTEAFF. The CDR3 DNA sequence: TGTGCCAGCAGCCAGGGGTGGGAGGTGAACACTGAAGCTTTCTTT.

This clone is deemed medium-sized (0.01 to 0.1%). The chain has TRBV11-3 and TRBJ2-3, with 7 bases lining up with TRBD2. Looked up from germline, CDR1 is SGHNT and CDR2 is YENEEA. J gave up 4 bases and V 5 bases, and 6 bases lay outside the gene matches. This CDR3 region has 14 residues. The CDR3: CASSSGDGPDTQYF. For the CDR3, the DNA is TGTGCCAGCAGCAGCGGGGACGGTCCAGATACGCAGTATTTT. The whole variable domain, remainder taken from reference TRBV11-3 and TRBJ2-3, is EAGVVQSPRYKIIEKKQPVAFWCNPISGHNTLYWYLQNLGQGPELLIRYENEEAVDDSQLPKDRFSAERLKGVDSTLKIQPAELGDSAVYLCASSSGDGPDTQYFGPGTRLTVL.

This clone was seen a handful of times. One end of the junction is discordant with germline, which a read error may explain. The chain combines TRBV6-8 with TRBJ1-1; 8 bases are shared with TRBD1. The CDR3 covers 12 residues. The germline V gene encodes CDR1 MNHGY and CDR2 SAAAGT. CDR3 bases: TGTGCCAGCAGGGGACAGGAGGCCGGGGGGTCATTT. Residues: CASRGQEAGGSF.

The chain couples TRBV18 to TRBJ1-2, with 7 bases fitting TRBD1. Trimming cost V 0 bases and J 5 bases; bases outside gene matches: 3. This CDR3 has 14 residues. The V gene's germline CDR1 is KGHSH and CDR2 LQKENI. The CDR3 is CASSPPTGRYGYTF. In DNA, the CDR3 is TGTGCCAGCTCACCACCGACAGGGCGGTATGGCTACACCTTC.

The chain carries TRBV18 and TRBJ2-3; D gene unclear. V was cut by 5 bases and J by 0 bases, with 15 bases left in between. The CDR3 has 16 amino acids. Germline V gene data show CDR1 as KGHSH and CDR2 as LQKENI. The CDR3 region is CASSALPWGSTDTQYF. The CDR3, as DNA: TGTGCCAGCTCAGCTTTACCGTGGGGAAGCACAGATACGCAGTATTTT.

This clone was found a few times. The chain combines TRBV6-8 with TRBJ2-7; D is possibly TRBD2 (6 bases). This CDR3 spans 13 amino acids. CDR1 and CDR2 (germline): MNHGY, SAAAGT. V lost 6 bases and J lost 3, with 12 bases in between. In DNA form, the CDR3 reads TGTGCCAGCAGAGTCTACGGGAGCTACGAGCAGTACTTC. Its translation: CASRVYGSYEQYF.

This clone turned up a few times. The chain recombines TRBV9 with TRBJ2-7; 7 positions agree with TRBD1. Germline V gene data show CDR1 as SGDLS and CDR2 as YYNGEE. The CDR3 covers 13 residues. The trim removed 7 bases at V and 3 bases at J, leaving 7 bases unmatched. The CDR3 reads CASGTETNYEQYF. The CDR3 DNA reads TGTGCCAGCGGGACAGAAACAAACTACGAGCAGTACTTC.

By proportion, this clone is medium-sized. J is TRBJ2-1 and V is TRBV11-3; 14 bases are a match to TRBD2. In germline, CDR1 is SGHNT, CDR2 YENEEA. This CDR3 has 19 residues. The junction had 13 bases not matched to a gene; V was cut back by 3 bases and J by 6 bases. The CDR3 protein is CASSLAGLAGVLVPNEQFF. CDR3 DNA: TGTGCCAGCAGCTTGGCGGGACTAGCGGGAGTTTTGGTCCCCAATGAGCAGTTCTTC.

This clone is labeled medium-sized. The chain combines TRBV11-3 with TRBJ2-3; TRBD2 aligns across 7 bases. CDR1 is SGHNT and CDR2 is YENEEA in the germline V gene. V lost 5 bases, J lost 2 bases, and 7 bases stayed unmatched. This CDR3 is 15 amino acids long. The CDR3 is CASSHLAGLTDTQYF. Here the CDR3 DNA reads TGTGCCAGCAGCCATTTAGCGGGCCTCACAGATACGCAGTATTTT.

This clone has only a few counts. This chain connects TRBV6-8 to TRBJ2-3; D might be TRBD1 (6 bases). The CDR3 runs to 16 residues. V was pared by 5 bases and J by 0 bases, with 15 bases between. Germline V gene data show CDR1 as MNHGY and CDR2 as SAAAGT. CDR3: CASSARTASSTDTQYF. CDR3 coding DNA: TGTGCCAGCAGTGCCCGGACAGCTTCTAGCACAGATACGCAGTATTTT.

Within the sample, this clone is medium-sized (0.01 to 0.1%). V is TRBV9 and J is TRBJ2-1; D gene unclear. V was shortened by 5 bases and J by 8 bases, with 26 bases between the two germline ends. The CDR3 totals 17 residues. The germline V gene has CDR1 SGDLS and CDR2 YYNGEE. The CDR3 bases are TGTGCCAGCAGTGATCGTCGTCTACCCATTAGAATATATGAGCAGTTCTTC. Translated, it gives CASSDRRLPIRIYEQFF. Full variable domain (rest looked up from reference TRBV9 and TRBJ2-1): DSGVTQTPKHLITATGQRVTLRCSPRSGDLSVYWYQQSLDQGLQFLIQYYNGEERAKGNILERFSAQQFPDLHSELNLSSLELGDSALYFCASSDRRLPIRIYEQFFGPGTRLTVL.

The table lists this clone with a few counts. The CDR3 DNA follows: TGTGCCAGCAGCGTTAGCATGAACACTGAAGCTTTCTTT. It translates to CASSVSMNTEAFF. The rearrangement joins TRBV9 to TRBJ1-1; no clear D gene. V lost 2 bases, J lost 0 bases, and 5 bases lay in between. The CDR3 has 13 amino acids. Germline V gives CDR1 SGDLS, CDR2 YYNGEE.

By share of the sample, this clone is medium-sized. The chain joins TRBV9 to TRBJ2-7, with TRBD1 identical over 12 bases. CDR1 and CDR2 (germline): SGDLS, YYNGEE. This CDR3 has 16 amino acids. The V gene end was trimmed by 6 bases and the J gene end by 5 bases; junction bases not matched to a gene: 12. The CDR3 protein is CASIDFSGTGGNEQYF. The CDR3 DNA is TGTGCCAGCATAGATTTCTCCGGGACAGGGGGCAACGAGCAGTACTTC.

By share, this clone counts as medium-sized. J is TRBJ2-3 and V is TRBV11-3; tentative D call: TRBD2 (6 bases). The CDR3 runs to 15 residues. Trimming cost V 6 bases and J 11 bases, with 24 bases left between them. CDR1 SGHNT and CDR2 YENEEA come from the germline V gene. This CDR3 is CASSKDPSVAEKQYF. In nucleotides, the CDR3 is TGTGCCAGCAGTAAAGACCCTTCGGTAGCGGAAAAGCAGTATTTT.

Only a few counts were recorded for this clone. The gene calls are TRBV28 and TRBJ2-7; 8 bases map to TRBD1. Germline V CDR1 and CDR2: MDHEN, SYDVKM. The CDR3 loop spans 14 amino acids. The trim removed 6 bases at V and 4 bases at J, leaving 8 bases unmatched. As DNA, the CDR3 is TGTGCCAGCAGACTGACAGGGGAAGGGTACGAGCAGTACTTC. It translates to CASRLTGEGYEQYF.